The 18 T cell receptor beta chains given below trace back to one sample, sequenced in a study of T cells in localized non-small cell lung cancer. TCRdb's table, derived via immunoSEQ multiplex PCR, lists solely in-frame clones and lacks some. The sample contains about 77,000 clones, around 89% of which appear only once. The sample was peripheral blood, taken before any cancer treatment. These receptors all come from a woman between 35 and 75 years old with stage I squamous cell lung carcinoma.

The chain has TRBV15 and TRBJ1-3; TRBD1 matches 9 bases. Germline V gene data show CDR1 as LNHNV and CDR2 as YYDKDF (reference sequence). CDR3 length equals 15 residues. Trimming at V came to 3 bases and at J to 5 bases, leaving 5 bases not matched to a gene. The DNA of the CDR3 is TGTGCCACCAGCAGGGGACAGGGAGTCCGAAACACCATATATTTT. Residues: CATSRGQGVRNTIYF.

The rearrangement uses TRBV6-1 and TRBJ1-2; D is unresolved. Between the trimmed V and J ends, which lost 0 bases and 4 bases, there was a span of 6 bases. Germline loops: CDR1 MNHNS, CDR2 SASEGT. CDR3 length equals 13 residues. CDR3 protein: CASSEAGPYGYTF. CDR3 bases: TGTGCCAGCAGTGAAGCCGGACCCTATGGCTACACCTTC.

The V and J genes are TRBV4-2 and TRBJ2-1; 13 bases match TRBD2. The CDR3 contains 15 residues. Germline V gene lookup returns CDR1 LGHNA and CDR2 YNFKEQ. Trimming removed 3 bases from V and 8 bases from J; junction bases left unmatched: 4. CDR3 nucleotides: TGTGCCAGCAGCCATACTAGCGGGGGGGCCGATGAGCAGTTCTTC. It yields the protein CASSHTSGGADEQFF.

The chain employs TRBV7-9 and TRBJ2-5; D gene unclear. Germline lookup yields CDR1 SEHNR and CDR2 FQNEAQ (reference sequence). Trimming removed 4 bases from V and 3 bases from J, with 12 bases in between. This CDR3 region has 14 residues. CDR3 DNA sequence: TGTGCCAGCAGCTCCTTGCGATCGAAAGAGACCCAGTACTTC. Protein sequence: CASSSLRSKETQYF.

For this clone: Germline is not matched at one junction end, which may reflect a read error. The CDR3 sequence is CASSEVFGGSSYEQYF. CDR3 sequence (DNA): TGTGCCAGCAGTGAAGTGTTCGGGGGGAGCTCCTACGAGCAGTACTTC. This rearrangement joins TRBV10-3 to TRBJ2-7, with 7 bases fitting TRBD2. CDR3 length: 16 residues. The germline V gene has CDR1 ENHRY and CDR2 SYGVKD.

The chain links TRBV2 to TRBJ1-1; 8 positions match TRBD1. The CDR3 contains 15 residues. V was clipped by 5 bases and J by 0 bases; unmatched bases: 5. Germline values: CDR1 SNHLY, CDR2 FYNNEI. CDR3 loop: CASSPEGQVNTEAFF. CDR3 DNA: TGTGCCAGCAGTCCCGAGGGACAGGTGAACACTGAAGCTTTCTTT.

This sequence joins TRBV7-6 and TRBJ2-7; a possible D gene is TRBD1 (5 bases). The CDR3 runs 13 residues. Looked up from germline, CDR1 is SGHVS and CDR2 is FNYEAQ. The germline V and J ends were trimmed by 1 base and 6 bases, with 10 bases remaining between them. The CDR3 DNA follows: TGTGCCAGCAGCTTAGATTGGGGCGGCGAGCAGTACTTC. It codes for CASSLDWGGEQYF.

There are a few counts of this clone. The V gene is TRBV7-9, the J gene TRBJ2-1; 11 bases are shared with TRBD2. Germline V CDR1 and CDR2: SEHNR, FQNEAQ (reference sequence). V lost 0 bases and J lost 8; bases outside the gene matches: 3. This CDR3 has 15 amino acids. Here the CDR3 reads CASSLASGGADEQFF. The CDR3 DNA follows: TGTGCCAGCAGCTTAGCTAGCGGGGGGGCCGATGAGCAGTTCTTC.

This sequence joins TRBV6-5 and TRBJ2-1; no reliable D call. Trimming stripped 9 bases from V and 7 bases from J, with 22 bases between. The germline V gene encodes CDR1 MNHEY and CDR2 SVGAGI. CDR3 length: 15 amino acids. The CDR3 DNA follows: TGTGCCAGTACCCCCGGTGTCGGAGTGTTGAATGAGCAGTTCTTC. It is translated as CASTPGVGVLNEQFF.

The chain combines TRBV7-9 with TRBJ2-7; D is perhaps TRBD1 (6 bases). Per the germline V gene, CDR1 is SEHNR and CDR2 is FQNEAQ (reference sequence). V gave up 4 bases and J gave up 2 bases, with 15 bases separating them. The CDR3 totals 15 residues. CDR3 bases: TGTGCCAGCAGCTCCCAGGACAGAGAAGCCTACGAGCAGTACTTC. It specifies CASSSQDREAYEQYF.

This sequence joins TRBV14 and TRBJ1-6; D is perhaps TRBD1 (5 bases). In germline, CDR1 is SGHDN, CDR2 FVKESK. The CDR3 is 12 amino acids. V gave up 4 bases and J gave up 14 bases, with 12 bases separating them. CDR3 coding DNA: TGTGCCAGCAGCCTATCTTTGGGGGCCCTCCACTTT. Translated, it gives CASSLSLGALHF.

This chain uses TRBV9 with TRBJ2-1; TRBD2 matches at 12 bases. Per the germline V gene, CDR1 is SGDLS and CDR2 is YYNGEE. The V and J ends lost 4 bases and 5 bases, in that order; junction bases with no gene match: 13. The CDR3 sequence is 18 residues long. The CDR3 DNA reads as TGTGCCAGCAGCCTTACCATTACTAGCGGGGGGCGCAACAATGAGCAGTTCTTC. Translation gives CASSLTITSGGRNNEQFF.

This clone was seen only once. CDR3 amino acids: CASSQYPGGRQETQYF. The CDR3 DNA is TGCGCCAGCAGCCAATACCCTGGGGGCCGTCAAGAGACCCAGTACTTC. This rearrangement joins TRBV4-1 to TRBJ2-5; the D gene is possibly TRBD1 (6 bases). Germline values: CDR1 MGHRA, CDR2 YSYEKL. There are 16 residues in the CDR3. Between the trimmed V and J ends, which lost 2 bases and 2 bases, there was a span of 15 bases.

This clone was detected only a few times. This chain links TRBV6-1 with TRBJ2-2; D gene ambiguous. Germline loops: CDR1 MNHNS, CDR2 SASEGT. The CDR3 has 12 residues. V shed 8 bases and J shed 5 bases, with 9 bases lying between them. The DNA of the CDR3 is TGTGCCAGCGGCCTAGGGACCGGGGAGCTGTTTTTT. Residues: CASGLGTGELFF.

This chain uses TRBV6-5 with TRBJ1-2; 9 nucleotides align to TRBD1. CDR1 is MNHEY, CDR2 SVGAGI, per germline. The CDR3 extends over 16 amino acids. V dropped 4 bases and J dropped 8; count of bases not matched to a gene: 14. CDR3 in DNA: TGTGCCAGCAGTTCACCCTATACGGACAGGGGCGCGGGCTACACCTTC. Translation: CASSSPYTDRGAGYTF.

The chain is built from TRBV5-8 and TRBJ1-1; 8 nucleotides align to TRBD1. The CDR3 consists of 15 residues. J was trimmed by 6 bases and V by 2 bases; bases with no gene match: 9. CDR1 and CDR2 (germline): SGHTS, YDEGEE. The CDR3 protein is CASSLSRRGHPEAFF. The CDR3 DNA sequence: TGTGCCAGCAGCTTATCACGCAGGGGGCATCCTGAAGCTTTCTTT.

This clone has just one count. The CDR3 bases are TGTGCCACCGGTGGGGTGACGGGCGGCTACACCTTC. This translates into CATGGVTGGYTF. The chain joins TRBV6-5 to TRBJ1-2; D is uncertain. CDR1 is MNHEY, CDR2 SVGAGI, per germline. CDR3 length equals 12 residues. With 10 bases removed from V and 8 bases from J, the gap between germline ends came to 17 bases.

V usage is TRBV5-1 and J usage is TRBJ2-5; possibly TRBD1 for D (5 bases). Germline assignment: CDR1 SGHRS and CDR2 YFSETQ. This CDR3 has 15 residues. V gave up 0 bases and J gave up 1 base, with 10 bases separating them. The CDR3, as DNA: TGCGCCAGCAGCTTGGAGGGGCGTCTCCAAGAGACCCAGTACTTC. Translating it yields CASSLEGRLQETQYF.